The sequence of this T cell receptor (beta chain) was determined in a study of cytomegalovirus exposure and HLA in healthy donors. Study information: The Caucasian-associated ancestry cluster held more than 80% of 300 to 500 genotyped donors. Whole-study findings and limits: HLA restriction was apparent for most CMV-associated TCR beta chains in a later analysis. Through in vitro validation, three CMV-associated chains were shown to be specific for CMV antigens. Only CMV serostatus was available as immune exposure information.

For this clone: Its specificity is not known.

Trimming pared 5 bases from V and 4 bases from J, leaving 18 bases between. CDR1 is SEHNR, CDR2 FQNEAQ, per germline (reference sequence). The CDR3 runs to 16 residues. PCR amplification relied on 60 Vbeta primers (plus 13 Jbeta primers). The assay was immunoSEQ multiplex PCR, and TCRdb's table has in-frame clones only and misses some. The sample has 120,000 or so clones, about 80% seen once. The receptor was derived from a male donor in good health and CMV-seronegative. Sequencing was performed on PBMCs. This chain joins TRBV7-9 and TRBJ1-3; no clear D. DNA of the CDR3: TGTGCCAGCAGCCGAGGGTGGGTGCTAGCAGGAAACACCATATATTTT. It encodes CASSRGWVLAGNTIYF.